Each of the 4 T cell receptor beta chains below was sequenced from the same sample in a study of persistence of HIV-infected CD4 T cells. These receptors have no identified antigens. Sequencing used immunoSEQ version 4 in survey mode. The data were produced by immunoSEQ multiplex PCR, yet TCRdb's version contains in-frame clones alone and is incomplete. The table includes about 36,000 clones, around 83% detected once. Overlapping HIV-1 Gag 15-mer peptides at 0.95 to 1 ug per peptide per mL were used. Sorted nonresponding memory CD4+ T cells were CD40L-negative, CD69-negative, CD45RO-high. Material: cultured CD4+ T cells from PBMCs, obtained from a patient who received antiretroviral therapy. Every receptor here comes from an adult with HIV. The donor label of this sample is uncertain.

The gene calls are TRBV5-8 and TRBJ2-6; D is perhaps TRBD1 or TRBD2 (5 bases each). Germline CDR1 SGHTS, CDR2 YDEGEE. V dropped 4 bases and J dropped 0 bases, with 14 bases sitting between them. The CDR3 length is 17 residues. The CDR3 DNA sequence: TGTGCCAGCAGCGGGGGTGACGGACTCTCTGGGGCCAACGTCCTGACTTTC. Translating it yields CASSGGDGLSGANVLTF.

V and J are TRBV18 and TRBJ2-3; 9 bases line up with TRBD2. The CDR3 is made up of 15 amino acids. J gave up 1 base and V 1 base, and 0 bases lay outside the gene matches. Looked up from germline, CDR1 is KGHSH and CDR2 is LQKENI. The DNA for the CDR3 is TGTGCCAGCTCACCACTAGCGGGGGGCACAGATACGCAGTATTTT. Translated, it gives CASSPLAGGTDTQYF.

This clone has a single count. This rearrangement joins TRBV7-3 to TRBJ2-3; 11 nucleotides line up with TRBD2. In germline, CDR1 is SGHTA, CDR2 FQGTGA. The CDR3 has 16 residues. V shed 5 bases and J 0 bases; nucleotides not matched to a gene: 4. CDR3 nucleotides: TGTGCCAGCAGCGGGGGACTAGCGGACAGCACAGATACGCAGTATTTT. As protein: CASSGGLADSTDTQYF.

The J gene is TRBJ1-6, the V gene TRBV7-3; no clear D gene. The germline V gene encodes CDR1 SGHTA and CDR2 FQGTGA. The CDR3 is 15 amino acids. Trimming took 1 base from V and 7 from J, leaving 11 bases between them. The CDR3, as DNA: TGTGCCAGCAGCTTAAGTAGGGATTACAATTCACCCCTCCACTTT. Its translation is CASSLSRDYNSPLHF.